Each of the 3 T cell receptor beta chains below was sequenced from the same sample in a study of vaccination and CD4 T cells after COVID-19. The time point: late sampling 161 to 241 days after vaccination in a few convalescent patients. The treatment here: approximately nine-day PBMC culture with coronavirus spike peptide pools or control peptides (ViraFEST assay). Sequence data for DNA of cultured CD4+ T cells were generated by the Oncomine TCR Beta short-read assay. TCRdb passed the PCR reads through MiXCR, listing each CDR3 protein once. This table has around 18,000 distinct CDR3 sequences, 44% appearing once. For these TCRs, the target antigens are not known. The source material was CD4+ T cells from blood, cultured in vitro, sampled about 7 months after SARS-CoV-2 vaccination. Receptor source: a human donor who had recovered from COVID-19.

This chain uses TRBV7-3 with TRBJ2-6; D gene uncertain. Per the germline V gene, CDR1 is SGHTA and CDR2 is FQGTGA. The CDR3 sequence is 13 residues long. V lost 3 bases, J lost 2 bases, and 2 bases lay in between. CDR3 amino acids: CASSFPGANVLTF. In nucleotides, the CDR3 is TGTGCCAGCAGCTTTCCTGGGGCCAACGTCCTGACTTTC. Drawing the rest from reference TRBV7-3 and TRBJ2-6, the complete variable domain is GAGVSQTPSNKVTEKGKYVELRCDPISGHTALYWYRQSLGQGPEFLIYFQGTGAADDSGLPNDRFFAVRPEGSVSTLKIQRTERGDSAVYLCASSFPGANVLTFGAGSRLTVL.

This clonotype was seen only once. The rearrangement uses TRBV11-3 and TRBJ2-7; D is undetermined. The ends were cut back, 2 bases at V and 4 bases at J, with 12 bases in the middle. There are 14 residues in the CDR3. Germline CDR1 reads SGHNT; CDR2 reads YENEEA. The CDR3 reads CASSLLGGTYEQYF. CDR3 in DNA: TGTGCCAGCAGCTTACTTGGCGGAACGTACGAGCAGTACTTC.

The chain links TRBV6-1 to TRBJ2-7; unclear D gene. Germline lookup yields CDR1 MNHNS and CDR2 SASEGT. The CDR3 runs 10 residues. Between the trimmed V and J ends, which lost 8 bases and 3 bases, there was a span of 5 bases. The chain's CDR3 is CASSLYEQYF. DNA of the CDR3: TGTGCCAGCTCACTCTACGAGCAGTACTTC.